The T cell receptor beta chain described here comes from a study of blood T cell repertoires in COVID-19 (dated by TCRdb to 2018 to 2020). About the investigation overall: Collaborator samples came from the United States, Italy and Spain and covered acute and convalescent phases of COVID-19. The samples were drawn from the first 160 participants of the ongoing ImmuneRACE study and from 950 to 1,500 subjects provided by 6 global collaborators. Sample metadata almost always included a de-identified subject ID, COVID-19 status, age in years and sex. Where available, HLA class I and class II types were obtained from metadata supplied by the sample provider rather than from assay-based typing. Subjects who had been exposed to COVID-19, were actively infected with it, or had recovered from it provided the deeply sampled blood TCRbeta repertoires that made up the dataset. The repertoires were made available in a free public database intended to serve as a resource for research on the immune response to SARS-CoV-2. The material from the prospective study consisted of cDNA or gDNA derived from T cells, B-cell-depleted T cells, or PBMCs. Findings and caveats that apply to the study as a whole: The amount of clinical and demographic metadata varied by source and participant and was provided uncurated.

TCRbeta CDR3 regions were amplified from genomic DNA by means of the immunoSEQ Assay, a bias-controlled multiplex PCR. The study's processing was this. Nucleated cell counts per sample were estimated from amplification of reference gene primers within the assay. To quantify the absolute abundance of each unique TCRbeta CDR3 rearrangement, sequence reads were collapsed and filtered. For each sample, productive Simpson clonality was calculated as the square root of Simpson's diversity index over productive rearrangements. TCRdb re-hosts the immuneACCESS table, in-frame sequences only. Its copies lack some clones; in the studies checked, an unresolved V gene accounts for under half of them, and the cause for the rest is not known. Clonal size and the V and J genes are those of that table, whereas D and trimming came from the DNA. The sample table lists some 230,000 clones, 84% of them with a count of one. 5.1% of the sample rests with the top ten.

Samples from volunteer blood donors who had recovered from COVID-19 were contributed by a second Seattle source. Whole blood was collected in K2EDTA tubes by collaborating institutions according to the institutions' own protocols. For TCRbeta analysis, collaborators shipped samples in one of three forms: frozen whole blood, isolated PBMCs, or DNA extracted from either of those sample types. Deletion took 5 bases off V and 6 bases off J, with a span of 17 bases between the germline ends. As encoded in the germline V gene (reference sequence), CDR1 is SGHAT while CDR2 is FQDESV. From its cysteine to its phenylalanine, the CDR3 spans 14 amino acids. Of the read, only the CDR3 DNA is kept; its 42 bases are in frame from base 1. As for this clone: No cognate antigen has been identified for it. Qualities for individual bases were not recorded, and no much larger clone is one base off.

The receptor chain draws on TRBV11-1 and TRBJ2-7; TRBD2 is a possible D gene, resting on 6 matching bases. The clonotype comes from a woman aged 60 to 75 who had recovered from COVID-19. The sample was peripheral blood. The CDR3 loop reads CASSPGGERSEQYF. The DNA sequence is as follows: TGTGCCAGCAGCCCCGGGGGTGAGAGAAGCGAGCAGTACTTC.